This T cell receptor (beta chain) was observed in a study of T cells expressing NK-cell markers. TCRdb reanalyzed the 5' RACE reads and collapses them to one entry per CDR3 protein, without DNA. The sample data list 500,000 or so distinct CDR3 sequences. The length of the CDR3 is 16 residues. CDR1 is SEHNR and CDR2 is FQNEAQ in the germline V gene (reference sequence). Material: blood T cells: a sorted CD56 or NKG2C T cell subset, CD4+ or CD8+ T cells, or bulk PBMC T cells (not recorded which). The chain combines TRBV7-9 with TRBJ2-3; TCRdb lists TRBD1, though no DNA is available to test this call. This TCR came from a man younger than 30 in good health. The CDR3 here is CASSGSGTRNTDTQYF.